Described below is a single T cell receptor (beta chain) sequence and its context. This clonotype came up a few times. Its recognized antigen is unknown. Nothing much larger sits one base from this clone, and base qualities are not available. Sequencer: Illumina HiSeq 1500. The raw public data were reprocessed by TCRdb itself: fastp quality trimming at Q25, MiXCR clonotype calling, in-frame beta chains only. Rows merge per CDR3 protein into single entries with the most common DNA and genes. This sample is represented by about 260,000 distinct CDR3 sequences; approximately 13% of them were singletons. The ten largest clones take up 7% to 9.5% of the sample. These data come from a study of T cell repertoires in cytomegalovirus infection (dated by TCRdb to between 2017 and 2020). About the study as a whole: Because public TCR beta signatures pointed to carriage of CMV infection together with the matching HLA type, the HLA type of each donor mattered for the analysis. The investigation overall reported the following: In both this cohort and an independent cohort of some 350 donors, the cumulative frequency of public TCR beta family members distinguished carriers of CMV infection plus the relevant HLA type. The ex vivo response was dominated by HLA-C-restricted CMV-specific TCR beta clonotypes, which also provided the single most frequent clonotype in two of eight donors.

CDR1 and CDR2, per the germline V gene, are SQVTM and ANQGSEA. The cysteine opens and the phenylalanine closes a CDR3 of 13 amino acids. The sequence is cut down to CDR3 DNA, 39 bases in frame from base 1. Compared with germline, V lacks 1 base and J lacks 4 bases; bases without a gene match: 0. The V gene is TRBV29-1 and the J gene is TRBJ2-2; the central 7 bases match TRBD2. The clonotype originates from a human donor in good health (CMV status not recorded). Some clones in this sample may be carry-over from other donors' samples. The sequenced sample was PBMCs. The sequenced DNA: TGCAGCGTTGAAGTAGCGGGCACCGGGGAGCTGTTTTTT. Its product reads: CSVEVAGTGELFF.